The rows below give T cell receptor beta chains drawn from one sample of a study of T-cell reconstitution after alpha-beta-depleted transplantation in children. TCRdb independently ran MiXCR on the PCR reads; one entry per CDR3 protein. The sample carries about 640,000 distinct CDR3 sequences, 15% to 20% recorded once. Source: PBMCs from the stem cell graft donor, taken from the stem cell graft. The receptors stem from a human donor who donated a stem cell graft to a child with acute myeloid leukemia. Each CDR3 is given with its conserved first and last residue. D genes are given only for firm matches. A clone size is listed for some rows: how often the clone was seen (once, few, many), or a class if it is expanded.

v_gene: TRBV7-8; abundance: few; d_gene: -; j_gene: TRBJ2-1; CDR3nt: TGTGCCAGCAGCTATCCGGGCAATGAGCAGTTCTTC; CDR3aa: CASSYPGNEQFF
v_gene: TRBV20-1; abundance: many; d_gene: -; j_gene: TRBJ1-5; CDR3nt: TGCAGTGCCCTTCGACAGAGCAATCAGCCCCAGCATTTT; CDR3aa: CSALRQSNQPQHF
v_gene: TRBV6-1; abundance: -; d_gene: -; j_gene: TRBJ1-5; CDR3nt: TGTGCCAGCAGCAACGAAACGAAGGGGCCCCAGCATTTT; CDR3aa: CASSNETKGPQHF
v_gene: TRBV6-5; abundance: -; d_gene: -; j_gene: TRBJ1-2; CDR3nt: TGTGCCAGCAGTTTTGACAGTGTCCCTAACTATGGCTACACCTTC; CDR3aa: CASSFDSVPNYGYTF
v_gene: TRBV24-1; abundance: few; d_gene: -; j_gene: TRBJ1-2; CDR3nt: TGTGCCACCAGTGTGACGGCTACGGATGGCTACACCTTC; CDR3aa: CATSVTATDGYTF
v_gene: TRBV6-5; abundance: many; d_gene: -; j_gene: TRBJ1-6; CDR3nt: TGTGCCAGCAGTTACCGGGTGAGGAGCTCCTATAATTCACCCCTCCACTTT; CDR3aa: CASSYRVRSSYNSPLHF
v_gene: TRBV5-1; abundance: -; d_gene: -; j_gene: TRBJ1-1; CDR3nt: TGCGCCAGCAGCTTGGAGGGGACAACCGGCAACACTGAAGCTTTCTTT; CDR3aa: CASSLEGTTGNTEAFF
v_gene: TRBV12-3/TRBV12-4; abundance: many; d_gene: -; j_gene: TRBJ2-1; CDR3nt: TGTGCCAGCAGCACCGGGACCCGTCACAATGAGCAGTTCTTC; CDR3aa: CASSTGTRHNEQFF
v_gene: TRBV6-5; abundance: -; d_gene: -; j_gene: TRBJ1-1; CDR3nt: TGTGCCAGCAGTTACAGCAAACAGAACACTGAAGCTTTCTTT; CDR3aa: CASSYSKQNTEAFF
v_gene: TRBV12-3/TRBV12-4; abundance: few; d_gene: -; j_gene: TRBJ2-3; CDR3nt: TGTGCCAGCAGTTTAGCCCCCCCGACCACAGATACGCAGTATTTT; CDR3aa: CASSLAPPTTDTQYF
v_gene: TRBV24-1; abundance: few; d_gene: -; j_gene: TRBJ2-3; CDR3nt: TGTGCCACCAGATCAACTAGCACAGATACGCAGTATTTT; CDR3aa: CATRSTSTDTQYF
v_gene: TRBV7-9; abundance: few; d_gene: TRBD1; j_gene: TRBJ1-4; CDR3nt: TGTGCCAGCAGCCATTGGGACAGGGCCAGTGAAAAACTGTTTTTT; CDR3aa: CASSHWDRASEKLFF
v_gene: TRBV20-1; abundance: few; d_gene: -; j_gene: TRBJ1-5; CDR3nt: TGCAGTGCTAGAGATCCGGAGGGTATCCAGCCCCAGCATTTT; CDR3aa: CSARDPEGIQPQHF
v_gene: TRBV20-1; abundance: few; d_gene: TRBD2; j_gene: TRBJ2-1; CDR3nt: TGCAGTGCTAGAGGGACTAGCTGGGGGGGCAATGAGCAGTTCTTC; CDR3aa: CSARGTSWGGNEQFF
v_gene: TRBV29-1; abundance: few; d_gene: -; j_gene: TRBJ2-6; CDR3nt: TGCAGCGTCTATGGAGTGGCTGGGGCCAACGTCCTGACTTTC; CDR3aa: CSVYGVAGANVLTF
v_gene: TRBV7-6; abundance: -; d_gene: -; j_gene: TRBJ2-1; CDR3nt: TGTGCCAGCAGCTTATTCCCCAGTGAGCAGTTCTTC; CDR3aa: CASSLFPSEQFF
v_gene: TRBV7-9; abundance: many; d_gene: -; j_gene: TRBJ2-3; CDR3nt: TGTGCCAGCAGCCCACAGGCAGATACGCAGTATTTT; CDR3aa: CASSPQADTQYF
v_gene: TRBV7-2; abundance: -; d_gene: -; j_gene: TRBJ2-2; CDR3nt: TGTGCCAGCAGGATTTTGAACACCGGGGAGCTGTTTTTT; CDR3aa: CASRILNTGELFF
v_gene: TRBV20-1; abundance: many; d_gene: -; j_gene: TRBJ1-4; CDR3nt: TGCAGTGCGGAGGTGGTTTCGGAAAAACTGTTTTTT; CDR3aa: CSAEVVSEKLFF
v_gene: TRBV6-5; abundance: many; d_gene: TRBD2; j_gene: TRBJ2-1; CDR3nt: TGTGCCAGCAGTTACGCCCGGTCGGGCGGGGGTTCTTACAATGAGCAGTTCTTC; CDR3aa: CASSYARSGGGSYNEQFF
v_gene: TRBV20-1; abundance: few; d_gene: -; j_gene: TRBJ1-6; CDR3nt: TGCAGTGCGGCGAGGCACCCCTACAATTCACCCCTCCACTTT; CDR3aa: CSAARHPYNSPLHF
v_gene: TRBV4-3; abundance: -; d_gene: -; j_gene: TRBJ2-7; CDR3nt: TGCGCCAGCAGCCAGGCTCCTACAGGTCCCTACGAGCAGTACTTC; CDR3aa: CASSQAPTGPYEQYF
v_gene: TRBV29-1; abundance: many; d_gene: TRBD1; j_gene: TRBJ2-1; CDR3nt: TGCAGCGTCCAGACAGGGTACAATGAGCAGTTCTTC; CDR3aa: CSVQTGYNEQFF
v_gene: TRBV7-3; abundance: -; d_gene: -; j_gene: TRBJ2-1; CDR3nt: TGTGCCAGCAGCTCCCCCGGTGAGGCACAGGGTTACAATGAGCAGTTCTTC; CDR3aa: CASSSPGEAQGYNEQFF
v_gene: TRBV29-1; abundance: many; d_gene: -; j_gene: TRBJ1-2; CDR3nt: TGCAGCGTTGAAGATTGGCAGGGTTGGGGCTACACCTTC; CDR3aa: CSVEDWQGWGYTF
v_gene: TRBV18; abundance: few; d_gene: -; j_gene: TRBJ2-1; CDR3nt: TGTGCCAGCTCACCCTGGTTTGGGACCCGTGAGCAGTTCTTC; CDR3aa: CASSPWFGTREQFF
v_gene: TRBV12-3/TRBV12-4; abundance: -; d_gene: -; j_gene: TRBJ2-1; CDR3nt: TGTGCCAGCAGTCCCCGGCAGGGTCACCTCTACAATGAGCAGTTCTTC; CDR3aa: CASSPRQGHLYNEQFF
v_gene: TRBV12-3/TRBV12-4; abundance: many; d_gene: TRBD1; j_gene: TRBJ1-5; CDR3nt: TGTGCCAGCAGTTTAGACAGGGGTTGGCCCCAGCATTTT; CDR3aa: CASSLDRGWPQHF
v_gene: TRBV7-2; abundance: few; d_gene: -; j_gene: TRBJ2-7; CDR3nt: TGTGCCAGCAGCACATCCGGAGGGGGACGGTACGAGCAGTACTTC; CDR3aa: CASSTSGGGRYEQYF
v_gene: TRBV11-2; abundance: -; d_gene: -; j_gene: TRBJ2-2; CDR3nt: TGTGCCAGCAGCCCTGGGCAGCCCACCGGGGAGCTGTTTTTT; CDR3aa: CASSPGQPTGELFF
v_gene: TRBV7-9; abundance: -; d_gene: -; j_gene: TRBJ2-7; CDR3nt: TGTGCCAGCAGCTCTCGTGCAAGCACCTACGAGCAGTACTTC; CDR3aa: CASSSRASTYEQYF
v_gene: TRBV20-1; abundance: few; d_gene: TRBD1; j_gene: TRBJ1-1; CDR3nt: TGCAGTGCTAGAGACCTCAGGGGGTCTTGGGGTGAGAACACTGAAGCTTTCTTT; CDR3aa: CSARDLRGSWGENTEAFF
v_gene: TRBV5-1; abundance: -; d_gene: -; j_gene: TRBJ2-5; CDR3nt: TGCGCCGGACGGGAGACCCAGTACTTC; CDR3aa: CAGRETQYF
v_gene: TRBV5-1; abundance: many; d_gene: -; j_gene: TRBJ2-5; CDR3nt: TGCGCCAGCAGCTCCACGACAGCACAAGAGACCCAGTACTTC; CDR3aa: CASSSTTAQETQYF
v_gene: TRBV30; abundance: -; d_gene: -; j_gene: TRBJ1-2; CDR3nt: TGTGCCTCTCATCGGGGCTACACCTTC; CDR3aa: CASHRGYTF
v_gene: TRBV7-2; abundance: -; d_gene: TRBD1; j_gene: TRBJ1-2; CDR3nt: TGTGCCAGCAGCGTCAGGGGGCAGGGAGGTGGCTACACCTTC; CDR3aa: CASSVRGQGGGYTF
v_gene: TRBV5-1; abundance: -; d_gene: -; j_gene: TRBJ2-1; CDR3nt: TGCGCCAGCAGCGGTAGAAGTGAGCAGTTCTTC; CDR3aa: CASSGRSEQFF
v_gene: TRBV5-1; abundance: -; d_gene: -; j_gene: TRBJ1-1; CDR3nt: TGCGCCAGCAGCGGGAGAGATGACACTGAAGCTTTCTTT; CDR3aa: CASSGRDDTEAFF
v_gene: TRBV6-2/TRBV6-3; abundance: -; d_gene: TRBD1; j_gene: TRBJ2-7; CDR3nt: TGTGCCAGCAGTTATCTGACAGGGCCCTACGAGCAGTACTTC; CDR3aa: CASSYLTGPYEQYF
v_gene: TRBV6-1; abundance: many; d_gene: TRBD1; j_gene: TRBJ2-7; CDR3nt: TGTGCCAGCAGTCGGCCCGGGACAGGGGGCTCCTACGAGCAGTACTTC; CDR3aa: CASSRPGTGGSYEQYF
v_gene: TRBV12-3/TRBV12-4; abundance: few; d_gene: TRBD2; j_gene: TRBJ2-1; CDR3nt: TGTGCCAGCAGGTCCGGGACGGGGGGCAATGAGCAGTTCTTC; CDR3aa: CASRSGTGGNEQFF
v_gene: TRBV20-1; abundance: -; d_gene: -; j_gene: TRBJ2-7; CDR3nt: TGCAGTGCTAGTAAGGGACGAGGGCAGGCCACCTACGAGCAGTACTTC; CDR3aa: CSASKGRGQATYEQYF
v_gene: TRBV7-2; abundance: many; d_gene: TRBD2; j_gene: TRBJ2-7; CDR3nt: TGTGCCAGCAGACTTAAGCGGGGGCCGTACGAGCAGTACTTC; CDR3aa: CASRLKRGPYEQYF
v_gene: TRBV20-1; abundance: many; d_gene: -; j_gene: TRBJ1-4; CDR3nt: TGCAGTGCTAATCTCCAGGATCCGATGTTTTTT; CDR3aa: CSANLQDPMFF
v_gene: TRBV10-2; abundance: -; d_gene: -; j_gene: TRBJ2-2; CDR3nt: TGCGCCACCTCTTGGACATCTCCTACCGGGGAGCTGTTTTTT; CDR3aa: CATSWTSPTGELFF
v_gene: TRBV20-1; abundance: few; d_gene: -; j_gene: TRBJ1-1; CDR3nt: TGCAGTGCCGAAGAAGAGGGGCGAATCACTGAAGCTTTCTTT; CDR3aa: CSAEEEGRITEAFF
v_gene: TRBV5-1; abundance: few; d_gene: TRBD2; j_gene: TRBJ2-2; CDR3nt: TGCGCCAGCAGTACGGGGGGTCGGAACACCGGGGAGCTGTTTTTT; CDR3aa: CASSTGGRNTGELFF
v_gene: TRBV5-5; abundance: -; d_gene: -; j_gene: TRBJ2-3; CDR3nt: TGTGCCAGCAGCCCCTTTCGACAGTGCACAGATACGCAGTATTTT; CDR3aa: CASSPFRQCTDTQYF
v_gene: TRBV15; abundance: -; d_gene: -; j_gene: TRBJ2-5; CDR3nt: TGTGCCACCAGCCGCGAATTCCAAGAGACCCAGTACTTC; CDR3aa: CATSREFQETQYF
v_gene: TRBV29-1; abundance: many; d_gene: -; j_gene: TRBJ1-1; CDR3nt: TGCAGCGTCACTCAGGGGAACACTGAAGCTTTCTTT; CDR3aa: CSVTQGNTEAFF
v_gene: TRBV20-1; abundance: -; d_gene: -; j_gene: TRBJ1-5; CDR3nt: TGCAGTGCTAGAAAGGGCCCAGTCAATCAGCCCCAGCATTTT; CDR3aa: CSARKGPVNQPQHF
v_gene: TRBV5-1; abundance: -; d_gene: TRBD2; j_gene: TRBJ2-3; CDR3nt: TGCGCCAGCAGCCCCATCCCTGGGACTAGCGGGGGAGAGAGCACAGATACGCAGTATTTT; CDR3aa: CASSPIPGTSGGESTDTQYF
v_gene: TRBV30; abundance: few; d_gene: -; j_gene: TRBJ1-4; CDR3nt: TGTGCCTGGAGGGCGGGGGGCGGAATTGAAAAACTGTTTTTT; CDR3aa: CAWRAGGGIEKLFF
v_gene: TRBV5-1; abundance: many; d_gene: -; j_gene: TRBJ2-3; CDR3nt: TGCGCCAGCAGCTCCCTCACGGCAGATACGCAGTATTTT; CDR3aa: CASSSLTADTQYF
v_gene: TRBV2; abundance: -; d_gene: -; j_gene: TRBJ2-3; CDR3nt: TGTGCCAGCAGTGACTACACAGATACGCAGTATTTT; CDR3aa: CASSDYTDTQYF